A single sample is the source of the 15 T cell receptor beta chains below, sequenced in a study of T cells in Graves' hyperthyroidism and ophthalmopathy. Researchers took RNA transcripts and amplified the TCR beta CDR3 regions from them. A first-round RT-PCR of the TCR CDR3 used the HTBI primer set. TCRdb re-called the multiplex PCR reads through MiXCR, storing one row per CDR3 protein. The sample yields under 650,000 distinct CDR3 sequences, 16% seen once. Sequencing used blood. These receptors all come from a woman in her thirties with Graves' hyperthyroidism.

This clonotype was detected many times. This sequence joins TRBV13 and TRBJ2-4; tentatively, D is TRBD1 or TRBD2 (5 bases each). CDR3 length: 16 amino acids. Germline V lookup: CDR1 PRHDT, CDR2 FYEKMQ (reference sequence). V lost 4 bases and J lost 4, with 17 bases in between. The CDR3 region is CASSSETGPRKNIQYF. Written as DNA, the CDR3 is TGTGCCAGCAGCTCTGAAACGGGACCGCGGAAAAACATTCAGTACTTC.

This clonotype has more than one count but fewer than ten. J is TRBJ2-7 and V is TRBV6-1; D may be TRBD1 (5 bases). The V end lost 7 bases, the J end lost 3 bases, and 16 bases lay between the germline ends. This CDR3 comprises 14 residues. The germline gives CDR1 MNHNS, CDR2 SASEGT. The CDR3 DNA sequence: TGTGCCAGCAAAAGAACGGCAGGGCACTACGAGCAGTACTTC. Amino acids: CASKRTAGHYEQYF.

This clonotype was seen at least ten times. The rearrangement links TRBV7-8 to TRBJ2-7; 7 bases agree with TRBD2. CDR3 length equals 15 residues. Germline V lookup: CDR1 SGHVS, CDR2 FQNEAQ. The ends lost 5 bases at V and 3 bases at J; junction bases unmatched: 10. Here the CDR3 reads CASSRNSGALYEQYF. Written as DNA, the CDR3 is TGTGCCAGCAGCCGAAACAGCGGGGCACTCTACGAGCAGTACTTC.

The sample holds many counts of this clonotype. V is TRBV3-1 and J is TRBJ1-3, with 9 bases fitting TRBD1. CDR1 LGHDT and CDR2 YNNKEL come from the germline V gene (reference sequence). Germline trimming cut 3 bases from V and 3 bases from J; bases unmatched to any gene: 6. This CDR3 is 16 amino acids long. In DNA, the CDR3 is TGTGCCAGCAGCCACGTCAGGACAGGGGATGGAAACACCATATATTTT. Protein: CASSHVRTGDGNTIYF.

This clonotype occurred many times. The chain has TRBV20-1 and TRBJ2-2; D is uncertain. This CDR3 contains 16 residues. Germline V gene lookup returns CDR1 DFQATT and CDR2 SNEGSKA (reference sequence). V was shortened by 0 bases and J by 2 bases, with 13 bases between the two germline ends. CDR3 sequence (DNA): TGCAGTGCTAGAGATCGATGGGGTAGCAACACCGGGGAGCTGTTTTTT. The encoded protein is CSARDRWGSNTGELFF.

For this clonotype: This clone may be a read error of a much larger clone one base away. CDR3 DNA sequence: TGCGTCAGCAGCGGATCAGGGGGCTTTAGCACAGATACGCAGTATTTT. Its translation is CVSSGSGGFSTDTQYF. The V gene is TRBV5-1, the J gene TRBJ2-3; the match to TRBD1 covers 8 bases. The CDR3 covers 16 residues. Germline CDR1 SGHRS, CDR2 YFSETQ.

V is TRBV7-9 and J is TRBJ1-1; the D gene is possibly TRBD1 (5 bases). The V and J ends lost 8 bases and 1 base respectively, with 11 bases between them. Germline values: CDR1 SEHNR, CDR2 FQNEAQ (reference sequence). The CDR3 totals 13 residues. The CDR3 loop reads CASHGGTNTEAFF. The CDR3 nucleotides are TGTGCCAGCCACGGGGGGACGAACACTGAAGCTTTCTTT. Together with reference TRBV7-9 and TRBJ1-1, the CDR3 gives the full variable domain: DTGVSQNPRHKITKRGQNVTFRCDPISEHNRLYWYRQTLGQGPEFLTYFQNEAQLEKSRLLSDRFSAERPKGSFSTLEIQRTEQGDSAMYLCASHGGTNTEAFFGQGTRLTVV.

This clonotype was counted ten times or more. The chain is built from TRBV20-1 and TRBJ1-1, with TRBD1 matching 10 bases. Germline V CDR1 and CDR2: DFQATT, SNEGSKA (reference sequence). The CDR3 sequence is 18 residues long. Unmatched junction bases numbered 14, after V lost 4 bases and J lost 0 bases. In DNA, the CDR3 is TGCAGTGCTACCGGGACAGGGGACCGCTTGGGCGTGAACACTGAAGCTTTCTTT. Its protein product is CSATGTGDRLGVNTEAFF.

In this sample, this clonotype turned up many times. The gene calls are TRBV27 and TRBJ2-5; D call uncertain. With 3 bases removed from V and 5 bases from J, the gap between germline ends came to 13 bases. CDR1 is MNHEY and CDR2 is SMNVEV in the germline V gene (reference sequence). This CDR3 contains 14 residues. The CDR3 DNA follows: TGTGCCAGCAGTTTGTCGAGGCCCTTGGAGACCCAGTACTTC. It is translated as CASSLSRPLETQYF.

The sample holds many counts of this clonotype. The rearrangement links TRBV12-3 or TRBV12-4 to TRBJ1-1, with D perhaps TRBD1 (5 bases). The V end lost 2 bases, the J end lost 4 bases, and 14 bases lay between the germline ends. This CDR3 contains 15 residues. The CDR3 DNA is TGTGCCAGCAGTTTAAATGAGGGGACGATCACTGAAGCTTTCTTT. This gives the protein CASSLNEGTITEAFF.

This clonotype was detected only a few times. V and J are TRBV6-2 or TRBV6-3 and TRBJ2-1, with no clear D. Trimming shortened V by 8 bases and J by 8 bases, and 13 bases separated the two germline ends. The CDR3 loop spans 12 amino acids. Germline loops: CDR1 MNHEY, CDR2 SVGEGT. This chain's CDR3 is CASRGEDYEQFF. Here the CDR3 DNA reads TGTGCCAGCCGAGGAGAAGATTATGAGCAGTTCTTC.

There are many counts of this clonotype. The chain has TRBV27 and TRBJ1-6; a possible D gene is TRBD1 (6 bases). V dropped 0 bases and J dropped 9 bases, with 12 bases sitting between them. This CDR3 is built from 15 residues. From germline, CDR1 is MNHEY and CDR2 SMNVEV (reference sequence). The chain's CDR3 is CASSLSGGGLSPLHF. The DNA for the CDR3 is TGTGCCAGCAGTTTATCAGGGGGGGGCCTTTCACCCCTCCACTTT.

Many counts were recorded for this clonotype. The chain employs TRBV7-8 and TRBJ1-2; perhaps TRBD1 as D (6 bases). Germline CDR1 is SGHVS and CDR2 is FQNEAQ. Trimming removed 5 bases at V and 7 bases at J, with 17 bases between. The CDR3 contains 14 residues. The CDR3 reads CASSPQGFKSGYTF. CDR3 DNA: TGTGCCAGCAGCCCACAGGGCTTTAAAAGTGGCTACACCTTC.

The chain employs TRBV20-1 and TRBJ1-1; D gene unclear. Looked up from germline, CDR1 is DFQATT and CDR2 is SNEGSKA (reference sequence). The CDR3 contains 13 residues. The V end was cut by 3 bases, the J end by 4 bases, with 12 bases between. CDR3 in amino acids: CSARLSRGTEAFF. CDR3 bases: TGCAGTGCTAGGCTATCCCGGGGCACTGAAGCTTTCTTT.

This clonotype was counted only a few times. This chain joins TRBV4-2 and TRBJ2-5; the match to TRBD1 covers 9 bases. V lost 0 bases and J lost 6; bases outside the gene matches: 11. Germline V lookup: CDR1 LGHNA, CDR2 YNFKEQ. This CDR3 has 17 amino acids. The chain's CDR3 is CASSQDPTGTGLKTQYF. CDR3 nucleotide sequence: TGTGCCAGCAGCCAAGATCCGACCGGGACAGGGTTGAAGACCCAGTACTTC.